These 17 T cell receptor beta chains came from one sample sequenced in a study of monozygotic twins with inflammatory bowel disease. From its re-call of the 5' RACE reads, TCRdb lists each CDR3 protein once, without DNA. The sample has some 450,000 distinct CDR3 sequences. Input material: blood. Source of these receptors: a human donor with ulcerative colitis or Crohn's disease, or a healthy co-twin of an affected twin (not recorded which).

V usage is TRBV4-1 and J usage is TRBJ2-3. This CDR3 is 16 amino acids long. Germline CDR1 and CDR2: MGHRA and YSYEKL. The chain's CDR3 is CASSQNIGGSTDTQYF.

CDR3 residues: CSVEDRSEMTHEQFF. The chain carries TRBV29-1 and TRBJ2-1. CDR3 length: 15 amino acids. Germline V lookup: CDR1 SQVTM, CDR2 ANQGSEA.

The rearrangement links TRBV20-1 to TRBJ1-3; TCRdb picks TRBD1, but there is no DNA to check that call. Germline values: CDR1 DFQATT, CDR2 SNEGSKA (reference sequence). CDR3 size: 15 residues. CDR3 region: CSAPGQPQGRNTIYF.

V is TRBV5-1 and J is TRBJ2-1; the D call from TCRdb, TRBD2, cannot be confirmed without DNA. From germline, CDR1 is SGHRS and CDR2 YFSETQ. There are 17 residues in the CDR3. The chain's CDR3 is CASSTAPLGTSNNEQFF.

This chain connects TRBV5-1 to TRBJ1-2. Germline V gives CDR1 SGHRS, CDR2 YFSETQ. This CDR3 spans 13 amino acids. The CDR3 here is CASSLDSNYGYTF.

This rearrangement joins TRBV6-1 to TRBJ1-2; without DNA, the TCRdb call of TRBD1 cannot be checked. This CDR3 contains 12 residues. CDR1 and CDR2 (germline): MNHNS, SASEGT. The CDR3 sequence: CASSPWAGGYTF.

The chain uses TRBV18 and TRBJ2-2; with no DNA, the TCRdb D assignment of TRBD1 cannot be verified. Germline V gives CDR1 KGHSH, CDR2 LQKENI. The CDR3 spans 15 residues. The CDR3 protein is CASSRTAQHTGELFF.

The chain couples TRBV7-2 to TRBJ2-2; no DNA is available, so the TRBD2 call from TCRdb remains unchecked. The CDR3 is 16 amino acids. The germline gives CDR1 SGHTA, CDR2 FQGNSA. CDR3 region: CASSLAVIAGVGELFF.

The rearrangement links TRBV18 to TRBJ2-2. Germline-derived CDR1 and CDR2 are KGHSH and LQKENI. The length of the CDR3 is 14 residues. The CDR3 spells CASSPILNTGELFF.

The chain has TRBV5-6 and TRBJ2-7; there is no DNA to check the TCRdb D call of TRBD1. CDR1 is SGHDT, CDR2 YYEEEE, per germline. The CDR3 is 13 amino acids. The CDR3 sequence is CASSEDRSYEQYF.

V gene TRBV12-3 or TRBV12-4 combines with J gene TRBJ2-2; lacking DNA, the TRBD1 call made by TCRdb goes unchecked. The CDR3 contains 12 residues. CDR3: CASSGGTGELFF.

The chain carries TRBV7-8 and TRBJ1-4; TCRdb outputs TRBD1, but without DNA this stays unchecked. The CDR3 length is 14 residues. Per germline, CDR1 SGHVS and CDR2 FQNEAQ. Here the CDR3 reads CASSFRDTNEKLFF.

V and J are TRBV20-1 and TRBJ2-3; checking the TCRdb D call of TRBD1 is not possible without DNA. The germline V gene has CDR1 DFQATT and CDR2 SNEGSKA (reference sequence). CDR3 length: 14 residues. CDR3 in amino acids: CSARLGGGGDTQYF.

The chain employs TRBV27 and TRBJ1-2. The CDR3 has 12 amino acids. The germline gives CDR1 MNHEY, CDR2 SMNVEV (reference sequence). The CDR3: CASSSENYGYTF.

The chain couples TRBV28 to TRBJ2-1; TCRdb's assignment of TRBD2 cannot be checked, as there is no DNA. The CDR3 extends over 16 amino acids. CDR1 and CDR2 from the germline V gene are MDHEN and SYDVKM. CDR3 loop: CASSPTSSGRGNEQFF.

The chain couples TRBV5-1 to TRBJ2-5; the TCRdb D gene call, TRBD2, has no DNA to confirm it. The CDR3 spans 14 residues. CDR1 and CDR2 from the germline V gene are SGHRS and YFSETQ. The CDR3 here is CASSRGLRQETQYF.

The CDR3 sequence is CASSPLSRLNTEAFF. The V and J genes are TRBV18 and TRBJ1-1. Germline values: CDR1 KGHSH, CDR2 LQKENI. This CDR3 contains 15 residues.